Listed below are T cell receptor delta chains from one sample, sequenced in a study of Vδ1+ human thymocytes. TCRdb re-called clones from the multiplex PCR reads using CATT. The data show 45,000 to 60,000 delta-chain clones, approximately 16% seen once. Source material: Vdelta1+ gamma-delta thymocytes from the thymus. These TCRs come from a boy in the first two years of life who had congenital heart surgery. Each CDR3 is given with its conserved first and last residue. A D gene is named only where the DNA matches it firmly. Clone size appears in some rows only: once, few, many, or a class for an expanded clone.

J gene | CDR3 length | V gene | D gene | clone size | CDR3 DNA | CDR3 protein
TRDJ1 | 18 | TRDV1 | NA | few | TGTGCTCTTGGGACCTCGGCCGGGGGTCTACTTTACACCGATAAACTCATCTTT | CALGTSAGGLLYTDKLIF
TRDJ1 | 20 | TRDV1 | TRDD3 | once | TGTGCTCTTGGGGAAAGCCCCGCCGATGTTAGGGGATACTGGGGTACGGGACTCATCTTT | CALGESPADVRGYWGTGLIF
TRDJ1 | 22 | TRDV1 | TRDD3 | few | TGTGCTCTTGGGGACCGACTTCCTCTCTCAGTACTGGGGGATACGCGAACCGATAAACTCATCTTT | CALGDRLPLSVLGDTRTDKLIF
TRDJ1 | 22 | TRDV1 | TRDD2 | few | TGTGCTCTTGGGGAACTTACTTCCTACCTTCATGGGGGTGCCGACGAAACCGATAAACTCATCTTT | CALGELTSYLHGGADETDKLIF
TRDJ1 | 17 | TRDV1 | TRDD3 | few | TGTGCTCTTGGGGTCCGTACTGGGGGCATGTACACCGATAAACTCATCTTT | CALGVRTGGMYTDKLIF
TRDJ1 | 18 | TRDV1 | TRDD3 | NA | TGTGCTCTTGGGAAGGCCTCGATACAGATACTGGGGGTAAATAAACTCATCTTT | CALGKASIQILGVNKLIF
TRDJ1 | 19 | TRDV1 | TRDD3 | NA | TGTGCTCTTGGGGAAAGGTCCCCTTCCTATCGACTGGGGGATGTGGTGCTCATCTTT | CALGERSPSYRLGDVVLIF
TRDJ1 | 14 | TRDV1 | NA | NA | TGTGCTCTTGGTCTCAACTGGATCCGCGATAAACTCATCTTT | CALGLNWIRDKLIF
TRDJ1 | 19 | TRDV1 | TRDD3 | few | TGTGCTCTTGGGGAACGTCCCTACTACCTTTACTGGGGGAACGATAAACTCATCTTT | CALGERPYYLYWGNDKLIF
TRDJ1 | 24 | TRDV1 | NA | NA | TGTGCTCTTGGGGCCAGACGTCACAGCGGTCCGGTTGTACTGGACCCCCTCTACACCGATAAACTCATCTTT | CALGARRHSGPVVLDPLYTDKLIF
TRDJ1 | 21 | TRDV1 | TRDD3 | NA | TGTGCTCTTGGGGAACTAAACTACGGTACTGGGGGATCCGCGTACACCGATAAACTCATCTTT | CALGELNYGTGGSAYTDKLIF
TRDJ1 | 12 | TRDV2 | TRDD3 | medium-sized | TGTGCCTGTGACAACTGGGGCCATAAACTCATCTTT | CACDNWGHKLIF
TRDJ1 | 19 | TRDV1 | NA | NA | TGTGCTCTTGGGGGACTAACTCCAGGCCCGTCCGTGTACACCGATAAACTCATCTTT | CALGGLTPGPSVYTDKLIF
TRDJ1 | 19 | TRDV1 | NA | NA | TGTGCTCTTGGGGGGGCTACGGATCGGTGGAGGTCCAACACCGATAAACTCATCTTT | CALGGATDRWRSNTDKLIF
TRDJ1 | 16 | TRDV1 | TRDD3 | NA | TGTGCTCTTGTTCCCTTACTGGGGGTCTACACCGATAAACTCATCTTT | CALVPLLGVYTDKLIF
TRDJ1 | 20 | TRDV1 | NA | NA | TGTGCTCTTGGGGCTCTCCTTCCTACGTTGTACTGGGGGATCACCGATAAACTCATCTTT | CALGALLPTLYWGITDKLIF
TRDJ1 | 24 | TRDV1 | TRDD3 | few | TGTGCTCTTGGGAACGGCCCCCGCCAAGGACTGGGGACAGCCTTGGGGTTGCACACCGATAAACTCATCTTT | CALGNGPRQGLGTALGLHTDKLIF
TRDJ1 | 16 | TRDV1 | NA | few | TGTGCTCTTGGGGAACTTGCGGGGGGGTACACCGATAAACTCATCTTT | CALGELAGGYTDKLIF
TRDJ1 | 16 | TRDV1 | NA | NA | TGTGCTCTTGGGGAACGTTCCTCCGGGTACACCGATAAACTCATCTTT | CALGERSSGYTDKLIF
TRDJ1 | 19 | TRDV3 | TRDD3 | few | TGTGCACTCGTCCCCTCCTACGTTTTACTGGGGGATACGTCAGATAAACTCATCTTT | CALVPSYVLLGDTSDKLIF
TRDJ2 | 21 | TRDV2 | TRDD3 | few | TGTGCCTGTGACACCCTTTTTCCTTCGCGGGGATACGCAAATAGGACAGCACAACTCTTCTTT | CACDTLFPSRGYANRTAQLFF
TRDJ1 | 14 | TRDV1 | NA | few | TGTGCTCTTGGGGACCCGAAAAGGGCCGATAAACTCATCTTT | CALGDPKRADKLIF
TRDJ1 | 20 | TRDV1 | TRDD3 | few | TGTGCTCTTGGGGAGCTCCTCCCCGGGGGGGATTATCGGCGCACCGATAAACTCATCTTT | CALGELLPGGDYRRTDKLIF
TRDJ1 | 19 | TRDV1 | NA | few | TGTGCTCTTGGGGACTTTAGGCCCTCCTACGATACTGGGGTGACTAAACTCATCTTT | CALGDFRPSYDTGVTKLIF
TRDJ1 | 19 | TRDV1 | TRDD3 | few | TGTGCTATTGGGGCTACTAACCTACTTTACTGGGGGAACACCGATAAACTCATCTTT | CAIGATNLLYWGNTDKLIF
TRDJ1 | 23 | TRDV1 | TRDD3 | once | TGTGCTCTTGGGGAACTCATACAATTCCCCTTCTGTACTGGGGGATCAAACACCGATAAACTCATCTTT | CALGELIQFPFCTGGSNTDKLIF
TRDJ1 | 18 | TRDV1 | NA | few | TGTGCTCTTGGGGAAAATCCTCCAGGCAACTGCGACACCGATAAACTCATCTTT | CALGENPPGNCDTDKLIF
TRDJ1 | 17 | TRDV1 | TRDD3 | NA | TGTGCTCTTGGGGAGCTCTGTAGACTGGGGGATACTCTTAAACTCATCTTT | CALGELCRLGDTLKLIF
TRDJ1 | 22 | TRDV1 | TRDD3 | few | TGTGCTCTTGGGGAAAATATGAATCCGTACTGGGGGATTTTTGGGGACACCGATAAACTCATCTTT | CALGENMNPYWGIFGDTDKLIF
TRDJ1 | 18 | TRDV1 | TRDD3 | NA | TGTGCTCTTGGGGAACTAGTTCCTCTGGGGGATACGTACGATAAACTCATCTTT | CALGELVPLGDTYDKLIF
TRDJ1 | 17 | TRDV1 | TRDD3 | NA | TGTGCTCTTGGGGTGCTTTCCCGGGGGATACAGACCGATAAACTCATCTTT | CALGVLSRGIQTDKLIF
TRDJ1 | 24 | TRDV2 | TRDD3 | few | TGTGCCTGTGACAGCTACTGCCCCCCTTGCTGGGGGGATATCCCGCATAGAGGAACCGATAAACTCATCTTT | CACDSYCPPCWGDIPHRGTDKLIF
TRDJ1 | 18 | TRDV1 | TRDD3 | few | TGTGCTCTCGGAATTGACTTTCCTCTGGGGATACCCGGCGATAAACTCATCTTT | CALGIDFPLGIPGDKLIF
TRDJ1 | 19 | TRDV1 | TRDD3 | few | TGTGCTCTTGGGGACCGCCTGGGACTGGGGGATCTCCTCACCGATAAACTCATCTTT | CALGDRLGLGDLLTDKLIF
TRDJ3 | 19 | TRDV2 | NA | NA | TGTGCCTGTGGTTCTCAGCGGGGGGGTCCCAACTGGGACACCCGACAGATGTTTTTC | CACGSQRGGPNWDTRQMFF
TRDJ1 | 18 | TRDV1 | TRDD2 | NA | TGTGCTCTTGGGGCCTACTTCCTAGGAAATTACAACACCGATAAACTCATCTTT | CALGAYFLGNYNTDKLIF
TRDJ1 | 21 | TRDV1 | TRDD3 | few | TGTGCTCTTGAGGAACGTTGTCCTACGCGCTGTACTGGGGGATACTCGTTTAAACTCATCTTT | CALEERCPTRCTGGYSFKLIF